The next 19 T cell receptor beta chains were all read from a single sample in a study of cytomegalovirus exposure and HLA in healthy donors. 13 Jbeta primers and 60 Vbeta primers were used for the PCR. Profiled with immunoSEQ multiplex PCR; TCRdb holds only in-frame clones, not every one. The sample carries 150,000 to 200,000 clones, roughly 78% recorded once. Input material: PBMCs. These receptors were collected from a middle-aged man in good health and CMV-seropositive.

The chain links TRBV27 to TRBJ2-7, with 9 bases aligning to TRBD1. After removal of 5 bases from V and 2 bases from J, the junction contained 4 bases not matched to a gene. CDR1 is MNHEY, CDR2 SMNVEV, per germline (reference sequence). The CDR3 spans 14 residues. CDR3 sequence reads: CASSGTGFTYEQYF. Written as DNA, the CDR3 is TGTGCCAGCAGTGGGACAGGGTTTACCTACGAGCAGTACTTC.

This clone turned up a few times. This chain connects TRBV9 to TRBJ1-1; 7 positions agree with TRBD1. This CDR3 has 15 amino acids. The ends lost 3 bases at V and 5 bases at J; junction bases unmatched: 10. Germline V gives CDR1 SGDLS, CDR2 YYNGEE. The CDR3 nucleotides read TGTGCCAGCAGCGACAACAGGGGACCGGGGACTGAAGCTTTCTTT. It translates to CASSDNRGPGTEAFF.

The rearrangement links TRBV9 to TRBJ1-2; 10 bases match TRBD1. The CDR3 has 17 residues. J gave up 0 bases and V 4 bases, and 9 bases lay outside the gene matches. Germline CDR1 is SGDLS and CDR2 is YYNGEE. CDR3 DNA sequence: TGTGCCAGCAGCCCCCGGGGACAGGGGCCCTCTAACTATGGCTACACCTTC. It specifies CASSPRGQGPSNYGYTF.

This clone was picked up a small number of times. This rearrangement joins TRBV10-3 to TRBJ1-1, with 12 bases lining up with TRBD1. This CDR3 region has 16 residues. Looked up from germline, CDR1 is ENHRY and CDR2 is SYGVKD. The ends lost 6 bases at V and 2 bases at J; junction bases unmatched: 7. CDR3 residues: CAISGGTGGINTEAFF. As DNA, the CDR3 is TGTGCCATCAGCGGCGGGACAGGGGGCATAAACACTGAAGCTTTCTTT.

The chain joins TRBV5-1 to TRBJ1-1; TRBD1 might be the D (6 bases). The CDR3 runs to 17 residues. Trimming took off 1 base at V and 4 bases at J, with 20 bases between the two ends. Germline CDR1 and CDR2: SGHRS and YFSETQ. Written as DNA, the CDR3 is TGCGCCAGCAGCTTGAGGACTCAGGGGTATGTATGCACTGAAGCTTTCTTT. This codes for CASSLRTQGYVCTEAFF.

This clone was observed once. The chain recombines TRBV27 with TRBJ1-2; 10 bases match TRBD1. Germline assignment: CDR1 MNHEY and CDR2 SMNVEV (reference sequence). CDR3 length: 15 amino acids. The trim removed 5 bases at V and 6 bases at J, leaving 9 bases unmatched. Here the CDR3 reads CASSPTPGTGDGYTF. In DNA form, the CDR3 reads TGTGCCAGCAGTCCGACCCCCGGGACAGGGGATGGCTACACCTTC.

This clone has just one count. V usage is TRBV6-6 and J usage is TRBJ2-3; the match to TRBD2 covers 9 bases. The CDR3 loop spans 14 amino acids. V shed 9 bases, J shed 6 bases, and the junction held 10 bases outside the gene matches. Germline assignment: CDR1 MNHNY and CDR2 SVGAGI (reference sequence). The CDR3 bases are TGTGCCAGTCAGGCGGGGGGGCCGGGTGATACGCAGTATTTT. This sequence encodes CASQAGGPGDTQYF.

This clone has only a few counts. The genes are TRBV4-1 and TRBJ1-2; D uncertain. V gave up 4 bases and J gave up 4 bases, with 13 bases separating them. The V gene's germline CDR1 is MGHRA and CDR2 YSYEKL. The CDR3 spans 14 residues. This chain's CDR3 is CASSPQRLGYGYTF. The CDR3 nucleotides read TGCGCCAGCAGCCCGCAGCGGCTGGGCTATGGCTACACCTTC.

The chain combines TRBV13 with TRBJ1-6; a weak D match, TRBD1 (5 bases). In germline, CDR1 is PRHDT, CDR2 FYEKMQ (reference sequence). V shed 2 bases and J shed 9 bases, with 20 bases lying between them. CDR3 length equals 17 residues. The CDR3: CASSLNPLLRVGSPLHF. CDR3 DNA sequence: TGTGCCAGCAGCTTAAACCCCCTGCTCAGGGTGGGTTCACCCCTCCACTTT. Variable domain in full (rest from reference TRBV13 and TRBJ1-6): AAGVIQSPRHLIKEKRETATLKCYPIPRHDTVYWYQQGPGQDPQFLISFYEKMQSDKGSIPDRFSAQQFSDYHSELNMSSLELGDSALYFCASSLNPLLRVGSPLHFGNGTRLTVT.

The chain has TRBV7-2 and TRBJ2-7; no clear D. Between the trimmed V and J ends, which lost 2 bases and 6 bases, there was a span of 14 bases. CDR1 is SGHTA, CDR2 FQGNSA, per germline. The CDR3 contains 14 residues. CDR3 amino acids: CASSLFVQELEQYF. CDR3 in DNA: TGTGCCAGCAGCTTATTTGTTCAGGAACTCGAGCAGTACTTC. Variable domain in full (rest from reference TRBV7-2 and TRBJ2-7): GAGVSQSPSNKVTEKGKDVELRCDPISGHTALYWYRQSLGQGLEFLIYFQGNSAPDKSGLPSDRFSAERTGGSVSTLTIQRTQQEDSAVYLCASSLFVQELEQYFGPGTRLTVT.

This clone appeared once. CDR3: CASSQDLGAARRYTF. The CDR3 DNA follows: TGTGCCAGCAGCCAAGATTTGGGGGCAGCCCGGCGCTACACCTTC. The chain couples TRBV4-2 to TRBJ1-2, with D possibly matching TRBD1 (6 bases). Germline lookup yields CDR1 LGHNA and CDR2 YNFKEQ. The CDR3 totals 15 residues. Deletions cut 0 bases from V and 9 bases from J, with 17 bases between.

The gene calls are TRBV18 and TRBJ1-3; 8 bases are shared with TRBD1. V shed 3 bases and J 2 bases; nucleotides not matched to a gene: 6. The CDR3 is 16 residues long. Germline V CDR1 and CDR2: KGHSH, LQKENI. CDR3 amino acids: CASSPRTGSAGNTIYF. CDR3 bases: TGTGCCAGCTCACCCCGGACAGGGAGTGCTGGAAACACCATATATTTT.

The chain combines TRBV18 with TRBJ1-6; 10 bases are a match to TRBD1. V shed 6 bases, J shed 6 bases, and the junction held 5 bases outside the gene matches. CDR1 is KGHSH, CDR2 LQKENI, per germline. There are 15 residues in the CDR3. The CDR3 nucleotides read TGTGCCAGCTCGCGACGGACAGGGGGTAATTCACCCCTCCACTTT. Amino acid sequence: CASSRRTGGNSPLHF. Full variable domain (rest looked up from reference TRBV18 and TRBJ1-6): NAGVMQNPRHLVRRRGQEARLRCSPMKGHSHVYWYRQLPEEGLKFMVYLQKENIIDESGMPKERFSAEFPKEGPSILRIQQVVRGDSAAYFCASSRRTGGNSPLHFGNGTRLTVT.

The rearrangement links TRBV6-1 to TRBJ2-5; the D gene is possibly TRBD1 (6 bases). The CDR3 has 14 amino acids. Germline CDR1 MNHNS, CDR2 SASEGT. Trimming took 6 bases from V and 5 from J, leaving 16 bases between them. The chain's CDR3 is CASSVIGGGETQYF. The CDR3 region has the DNA TGTGCCAGCAGCGTCATTGGGGGCGGCGAGACCCAGTACTTC.

The chain links TRBV6-5 to TRBJ1-2, with D unclear. This CDR3 contains 16 residues. Germline lookup yields CDR1 MNHEY and CDR2 SVGAGI. Trimming left V 2 bases short and J 6 bases short, with 19 bases between. The chain's CDR3 is CASSYSSLAIYNGYTF. CDR3 nucleotide sequence: TGTGCCAGCAGTTACAGTTCCCTAGCAATATACAATGGCTACACCTTC.

The J gene is TRBJ1-6, the V gene TRBV6-5, with D maybe TRBD1 (5 bases). From germline, CDR1 is MNHEY and CDR2 SVGAGI. CDR3 length: 13 residues. Trimming stripped 5 bases from V and 10 bases from J, with 12 bases between. CDR3 sequence reads: CASSGAEGSPLHF. CDR3 sequence (DNA): TGTGCCAGCAGTGGGGCTGAAGGATCACCCCTCCACTTT.

The V and J genes are TRBV6-4 and TRBJ2-1; 12 nucleotides line up with TRBD1. CDR3 length: 15 amino acids. Germline assignment: CDR1 MRHNA and CDR2 SNTAGT. V shed 6 bases and J 9 bases; nucleotides not matched to a gene: 9. The CDR3 loop is CASSALGQGASEQFF. The CDR3 nucleotides read TGTGCCAGCAGCGCCTTGGGACAGGGGGCTAGTGAGCAGTTCTTC.

The J gene is TRBJ1-2, the V gene TRBV12-5; 7 bases map to TRBD1. The germline V gene encodes CDR1 LGHNT and CDR2 FRNRAP. With 0 bases clipped from V and 0 bases from J, the junction kept 7 bases outside the gene matches. CDR3 size: 17 residues. The CDR3 DNA follows: TGTGCTAGTGGTTTGGTAACTAACAGGGGAGCTAACTATGGCTACACCTTC. This codes for CASGLVTNRGANYGYTF. The full variable domain, its missing parts supplied by reference TRBV12-5 and TRBJ1-2, is DARVTQTPRHKVTEMGQEVTMRCQPILGHNTVFWYRQTMMQGLELLAYFRNRAPLDDSGMPKDRFSAEMPDATLATLKIQPSEPRDSAVYFCASGLVTNRGANYGYTFGSGTRLTVV.

The chain joins TRBV30 to TRBJ2-7; possibly TRBD2 for D (5 bases). The germline V gene encodes CDR1 GTSNPN and CDR2 SVGIG (reference sequence). V was shortened by 2 bases and J by 5 bases, with 7 bases between the two germline ends. The CDR3 consists of 11 residues. Here the CDR3 DNA reads TGTGCCTGGAGTCGGCGGGACGAGCAGTACTTC. Translation gives CAWSRRDEQYF.